This is a list of T cell receptor beta chains from one sample in a study of blood T cell repertoires in COVID-19. The repertoire was sequenced with immunoSEQ multiplex PCR; TCRdb's copy has only in-frame clones and lacks some. The table records over 35,000 clones, about 90% of them present only once. Sample: peripheral blood. The receptor set was obtained from a woman younger than 45 in a cohort sampled during active COVID-19. Both conserved end residues are part of each CDR3. Each record gives: CDR3 protein, CDR3 DNA, D gene, V gene, J gene, clone size. The D gene is left open where the match is weak. For some rows the clone size is stated as once, few or many, or as a class when expanded; others skip it.

CASSNPGHFLGPDTQYF	TGTGCCAGCAGTAACCCGGGACACTTCTTGGGGCCAGATACGCAGTATTTT	NA	TRBV28	TRBJ2-3	NA
CASSGQNEKLFF	TGTGCCAGCAGCGGCCAGAATGAAAAACTGTTTTTT	NA	TRBV7-8	TRBJ1-4	NA
CASSLRDSRDFGLNYGYTF	TGTGCCAGCAGCTTGCGCGATTCCAGGGACTTTGGGTTGAACTATGGCTACACCTTC	NA	TRBV7-8	TRBJ1-2	NA
CASSAGITLGGETQYF	TGCGCCAGCAGCGCCGGGATTACGTTGGGCGGGGAGACCCAGTACTTC	NA	TRBV5-1	TRBJ2-5	NA
CASSLVGTPYQETQYF	TGTGCCAGCAGCTTAGTGGGGACACCGTACCAAGAGACCCAGTACTTC	NA	TRBV11-2	TRBJ2-5	NA
CASSLIGSSYNEQFF	TGTGCCAGCAGCTTAATCGGGAGCTCCTACAATGAGCAGTTCTTC	NA	TRBV7-3	TRBJ2-1	NA
CASSDRGNQPQHF	TGCGCCAGCAGTGATAGGGGAAATCAGCCCCAGCATTTT	NA	TRBV10-1	TRBJ1-5	NA
CATSGAYPSTDTQYF	TGTGCCACCAGTGGGGCATACCCTAGCACAGATACGCAGTATTTT	NA	TRBV24-1	TRBJ2-3	NA
CASSLVGSGKSAQYF	TGTGCCAGCAGCTTAGTCGGCTCCGGGAAAAGTGCGCAGTATTTT	NA	TRBV7-9	TRBJ2-3	NA
CASSPTGLGSTDTQYF	TGTGCCAGCTCACCGACGGGACTAGGTAGCACAGATACGCAGTATTTT	TRBD2	TRBV18	TRBJ2-3	NA
CAWIMNTEAFF	TGTGCCTGGATTATGAACACTGAAGCTTTCTTT	NA	TRBV30	TRBJ1-1	NA
CASSFRPGSRDYNEQFF	TGTGCCAGCAGCTTTAGGCCGGGGTCGAGGGACTACAATGAGCAGTTCTTC	NA	TRBV7-3	TRBJ2-1	once
CASSLGGQESYGYTF	TGCGCCAGCAGCTTGGGGGGACAGGAATCCTATGGCTACACCTTC	TRBD1	TRBV5-1	TRBJ1-2	NA
CASSLVSPGELFF	TGTGCCAGCAGTTTAGTTAGCCCCGGGGAGCTGTTTTTT	NA	TRBV28	TRBJ2-2	NA
CASSLFTRPYEQYF	TGTGCCAGCAGCTTGTTTACTAGGCCCTACGAGCAGTACTTC	NA	TRBV5-4	TRBJ2-7	once
CASSLVGQAYEQYF	TGTGCCAGCAGCTTAGTTGGGCAAGCCTACGAGCAGTACTTC	NA	TRBV7-9	TRBJ2-7	NA
CATSDPSGNTDTQYF	TGTGCCACCAGTGACCCTAGCGGGAACACAGATACGCAGTATTTT	TRBD2	TRBV24-1	TRBJ2-3	NA
CASSSYRLGAFF	TGTGCCAGCAGCTCGTATAGACTCGGAGCTTTCTTT	NA	TRBV11-3	TRBJ1-1	NA
CASSAGQGALSSYNSPLHF	TGCGCCAGCAGCGCGGGACAGGGGGCTCTGAGCTCCTATAATTCACCCCTCCACTTT	TRBD1	TRBV5-1	TRBJ1-6	NA
CAEGASNQPQHF	TGTGCTGAGGGAGCTAGCAATCAGCCCCAGCATTTT	NA	TRBV6-5	TRBJ1-5	NA
CASRVDSSSYNEQFF	TGTGCCAGCAGGGTAGACAGCAGCTCCTACAATGAGCAGTTCTTC	NA	TRBV2	TRBJ2-1	NA
CASSLRTTGNTEAFF	TGTGCCAGCAGCCTCCGTACGACAGGGAACACTGAAGCTTTCTTT	NA	TRBV5-4	TRBJ1-1	few
CASSHPGQSWDEQFF	TGCGCCAGCAGCCACCCGGGACAGTCTTGGGATGAGCAGTTCTTC	TRBD1	TRBV4-1	TRBJ2-1	NA
CASSHLGTLDEQYF	TGTGCCAGCAGCCATCTCGGGACTCTCGACGAGCAGTACTTC	NA	TRBV7-9	TRBJ2-7	NA
CASSLRQANTEAFF	TGTGCCAGCAGCTTAAGACAGGCGAACACTGAAGCTTTCTTT	NA	TRBV7-9	TRBJ1-1	NA
CASSQDYGGSSTDTQYF	TGCGCCAGCAGCCAAGATTACGGCGGGAGCAGCACAGATACGCAGTATTTT	TRBD2	TRBV4-1	TRBJ2-3	NA
CASSGGQYYEQYF	TGCGCCAGCAGCGGGGGACAGTACTACGAGCAGTACTTC	TRBD1	TRBV5-1	TRBJ2-7	NA
CASSFGSGVLYNEQFF	TGTGCCAGCAGCTTCGGCTCAGGGGTCCTTTACAATGAGCAGTTCTTC	NA	TRBV7-9	TRBJ2-1	NA
CASRTAGNTIYF	TGTGCCAGCCGGACAGCTGGAAACACCATATATTTT	NA	TRBV28	TRBJ1-3	once
CASSSPVGAGTDTQYF	TGTGCCAGCAGCTCCCCGGTGGGAGCTGGGACAGATACGCAGTATTTT	NA	TRBV7-2	TRBJ2-3	NA
CASSLSGGVETQYF	TGCGCCAGCAGCTTGTCAGGGGGCGTAGAGACCCAGTACTTC	TRBD1	TRBV5-1	TRBJ2-5	NA
CATSSGQGVRGYTF	TGTGCCACCAGTTCGGGACAGGGAGTTCGGGGCTACACCTTC	TRBD1	TRBV24-1	TRBJ1-2	NA
CASRSLGTYTGELFF	TGTGCCAGCAGGAGCCTAGGGACTTACACCGGGGAGCTGTTTTTT	NA	TRBV7-2	TRBJ2-2	NA
CASSQRAGTGIETQYF	TGTGCCAGCAGCCAGAGGGCCGGGACAGGGATAGAGACCCAGTACTTC	TRBD1	TRBV4-2	TRBJ2-5	NA
CASSLWGDRSYEQYF	TGTGCCAGCAGTTTATGGGGGGACAGGAGTTACGAGCAGTACTTC	TRBD1	TRBV28	TRBJ2-7	NA
CASSEFSGPYEQYF	TGTGCCAGCAGTGAATTCAGCGGCCCCTACGAGCAGTACTTC	NA	TRBV6-1	TRBJ2-7	NA
CASSDNRFRNSPLHF	TGTGCCAGCAGTGATAACCGTTTCCGGAATTCACCCCTCCACTTT	NA	TRBV6-1	TRBJ1-6	once
CASSEAQGDYEQYF	TGTGCCAGCAGTGAAGCTCAAGGGGACTACGAGCAGTACTTC	NA	TRBV6-1	TRBJ2-7	NA
CAWSYTGGDTQYF	TGTGCCTGGAGTTATACAGGGGGAGATACGCAGTATTTT	TRBD1	TRBV30	TRBJ2-3	once
CASSYIQNTGELFF	TGTGCCAGCAGTTACATCCAGAACACCGGGGAGCTGTTTTTT	NA	TRBV6-5	TRBJ2-2	NA
CASSFRTAYEQYF	TGTGCCAGCAGCTTTAGAACGGCCTACGAGCAGTACTTC	NA	TRBV11-3	TRBJ2-7	NA
CASTVRMGKGEETQYF	TGTGCCAGCACTGTACGGATGGGAAAAGGGGAAGAGACCCAGTACTTC	NA	TRBV28	TRBJ2-5	NA
CASSIGQGAYEQYF	TGTGCCAGTAGTATAGGACAGGGGGCCTACGAGCAGTACTTC	TRBD1	TRBV19	TRBJ2-7	NA
CASSDKGLARPEQFF	TGTGCCAGCAGCGACAAAGGACTAGCGAGACCAGAGCAGTTCTTC	TRBD2	TRBV7-9	TRBJ2-1	NA
CASKRAGGANEQYF	TGTGCCAGCAAACGAGCGGGAGGCGCCAACGAGCAGTACTTC	TRBD2	TRBV2	TRBJ2-7	once
CASSYSGRNSGNTIYF	TGTGCCAGCAGTTACTCGGGCAGAAACTCTGGAAACACCATATATTTT	NA	TRBV6-5	TRBJ1-3	few
CASTSVSGGELFF	TGCGCCAGCACCAGTGTGTCGGGCGGGGAGCTGTTTTTT	NA	TRBV5-1	TRBJ2-2	NA
CASSQDPAGSVGGRGYEQYF	TGCGCCAGCAGCCAAGATCCCGCAGGGTCGGTCGGCGGGAGAGGGTACGAGCAGTACTTC	TRBD2	TRBV4-3	TRBJ2-7	NA
CATLASSYNEQFF	TGTGCCACCCTAGCGAGCTCCTACAATGAGCAGTTCTTC	NA	TRBV19	TRBJ2-1	NA
CASSPRGLAFTGELFF	TGTGCCAGCTCACCCCGAGGACTAGCTTTCACCGGGGAGCTGTTTTTT	TRBD2	TRBV18	TRBJ2-2	NA
CASSMSQVNTEAFF	TGTGCCAGTAGTATGAGTCAGGTGAACACTGAAGCTTTCTTT	NA	TRBV19	TRBJ1-1	NA
CASSPSGTYNEQFF	TGTGCCAGCAGCCCTAGCGGGACGTACAATGAGCAGTTCTTC	TRBD2	TRBV7-3	TRBJ2-1	NA
CASSPTGTWNTEAFF	TGTGCCAGCAGCCCTACAGGGACGTGGAACACTGAAGCTTTCTTT	NA	TRBV7-2	TRBJ1-1	NA
CAISGTGSTEAFF	TGTGCCATCAGTGGGACAGGGAGCACTGAAGCTTTCTTT	TRBD1	TRBV10-3	TRBJ1-1	NA
CASSPTGLAGPNTGELFF	TGCGCCAGCAGCCCTACCGGGCTAGCGGGACCAAACACCGGGGAGCTGTTTTTT	TRBD2	TRBV4-3	TRBJ2-2	NA
CASSPPGIRNSPLHF	TGTGCCAGCTCACCACCCGGTATACGTAATTCACCCCTCCACTTT	NA	TRBV18	TRBJ1-6	NA